This T cell receptor beta chain was sequenced for a study of blood T cell repertoires in COVID-19 (dated by TCRdb to 2019 to 2021). In terms of the full investigation: Collaborator samples came from the United States, Italy and Spain and covered acute and convalescent phases of COVID-19. The prospective study material was composed of cDNA or gDNA derived from T cells, B-cell-depleted T cells, or PBMCs. Subjects who had been exposed to COVID-19, were actively infected with it, or had recovered from it provided the deeply sampled blood TCRbeta repertoires that made up the dataset. The repertoires were released in a freely available public database meant as a resource for research on the immune response to SARS-CoV-2. Samples were obtained from the ongoing ImmuneRACE study (first 160 participants) and from over 1,000 subjects provided by 6 global collaborators. Nearly every sample came with metadata listing a de-identified subject ID, COVID-19 status, age in years and sex. Where available, HLA class I and class II types were obtained from metadata supplied by the sample provider rather than from assay-based typing.

Study-wide findings and limitations: Clinical and demographic metadata were provided uncurated, with the amount varying by source and participant.

The junction shows trimming of 2 bases on V and 4 bases on J, and the gene matches do not reach 6 bases of it. The germline V gene (reference sequence) specifies GTSNPN as CDR1 and SVGIG as CDR2. Measured from the cysteine to the phenylalanine, the CDR3 is 14 residues long. Left in the record is the CDR3 DNA by itself, 42 bases read in frame from the first base. Collaborating institutions collected whole blood in K2EDTA tubes following their own protocols. Collaborator samples were shipped for TCRbeta analysis as frozen whole blood, isolated PBMCs, or DNA extracted from either sample type. TCRbeta CDR3 regions were amplified from genomic DNA by means of the immunoSEQ Assay, a bias-controlled multiplex PCR. In the original analysis: Nucleated cell counts per sample were estimated from amplification of reference gene primers within the assay. To quantify the absolute abundance of each unique TCRbeta CDR3 rearrangement, sequence reads were collapsed and filtered. For each sample, productive Simpson clonality was calculated by taking the square root of Simpson's diversity index across productive rearrangements. Here the immuneACCESS table is served through TCRdb, limited to in-frame sequences with V and J called. Missing clones are a known gap in these copies; in checked studies unresolved V genes cover under half, and the rest lacks a known reason. V, J and clone size are those of that table, while D and trimming were read from the DNA. The sample data list over 100,000 clones, and about nine tenths of these were observed just once. 10% to 13% of the sample comes from the top ten.

Remarks on this clone: There is no known antigen for this receptor. Base qualities are not provided; no much larger clone lies one nucleotide away.

Material for sequencing was peripheral blood. This clonotype was sampled from a middle-aged man with acute or convalescent COVID-19. The rearranged segments are TRBV30 and TRBJ1-2, with 8 bases in between that match TRBD1. The sequenced DNA: TGTGCCTGGAGTCGTGACAGGGGTGGCTATGGCTACACCTTC. Its protein product is CAWSRDRGGYGYTF.